The 9 T cell receptor beta chains below come from one sample, sequenced in a study of T cells in Graves' hyperthyroidism and ophthalmopathy (dated by TCRdb to the late 2010s). The library was generated by multiplex PCR. Sequencing used an Illumina HiSeq 2000. The TCR beta CDR3 regions were amplified from the RNA transcripts. A first-round RT-PCR of the TCR CDR3 used the HTBI primer set with the Qiagen OneStep RT-PCR kit. The raw public reads went through TCRdb reprocessing: fastp at Q25, MiXCR clone calling, in-frame beta chains kept. One record per CDR3 amino acid sequence lists the most common genes and DNA. The sample records 540,000 or so distinct CDR3 sequences, around 14% of which are singletons. The ten largest clones take up approximately 7.4% of the sample. The material sequenced was blood. The receptors here all came from a woman under 40 with Graves' hyperthyroidism.

This clonotype was seen only a few times. The V call is TRBV29-1, the J call TRBJ1-1, with D hard to call. V gave up 5 bases and J gave up 0 bases, with 1 base separating them. The CDR3 has 10 residues. Germline V gene data show CDR1 as SQVTM and CDR2 as ANQGSEA. The CDR3 protein is CSVMNTEAFF. In DNA form, the CDR3 reads TGCAGCGTTATGAACACTGAAGCTTTCTTT. Full variable domain (missing parts from reference TRBV29-1 and TRBJ1-1): SAVISQKPSRDICQRGTSLTIQCQVDSQVTMMFWYRQQPGQSLTLIATANQGSEATYESGFVIDKFPISRPNLTFSTLTVSNMSPEDSSIYLCSVMNTEAFFGQGTRLTVV.

This clonotype was picked up many times. The V call is TRBV10-3, the J call TRBJ2-7, with D possibly matching TRBD1 (6 bases). V was cut by 3 bases and J by 5 bases, with 14 bases left in between. Germline lookup yields CDR1 ENHRY and CDR2 SYGVKD. The CDR3 runs 14 residues. CDR3 DNA: TGTGCCATCAGTGAAAGGAGTCAGGGGAACGAGCAGTACTTC. Translation: CAISERSQGNEQYF.

This clonotype was recorded many times. The CDR3 bases are TGTGCCAGCTCCGACTGGGTAAGCAATGAGCAGTTCTTC. It yields the protein CASSDWVSNEQFF. The chain is built from TRBV2 and TRBJ2-1, with D unresolved. Between the trimmed V and J ends, which lost 8 bases and 6 bases, there was a span of 14 bases. The CDR3 contains 13 residues. The V gene's germline CDR1 is SNHLY and CDR2 FYNNEI.

This chain joins TRBV6-2 or TRBV6-3 and TRBJ2-3, with TRBD2 matching over 7 bases. The CDR3 runs to 15 residues. Germline CDR1 MNHEY, CDR2 SVGEGT. The V segment lost 7 bases and the J segment 10 bases; nucleotides outside the gene matches: 17. DNA of the CDR3: TGTGCCAGCACCTACCTCGGAGGAAGTGGGGGGGCGCAGTATTTT. This gives the protein CASTYLGGSGGAQYF.

This clonotype has a handful of counts. The rearrangement links TRBV28 to TRBJ2-7; D may correspond to TRBD1 or TRBD2 (5 bases each). From germline, CDR1 is MDHEN and CDR2 SYDVKM. V dropped 3 bases and J dropped 0 bases, with 15 bases sitting between them. The CDR3 consists of 16 residues. CDR3 DNA sequence: TGTGCCAGCAGTTTCCCTTCGATTGGGGGCTCCTACGAGCAGTACTTC. Translating it yields CASSFPSIGGSYEQYF.

This clonotype was recorded many times. J is TRBJ1-2 and V is TRBV7-8; TRBD1 agrees at 12 bases. Germline V gene sequence: CDR1 SGHVS, CDR2 FQNEAQ. V dropped 4 bases and J dropped 10; count of bases not matched to a gene: 4. The length of the CDR3 is 13 residues. CDR3 DNA: TGTGCCAGCAGCTCCCTGGGACAGGGGGCCTACACCTTC. This codes for CASSSLGQGAYTF.

The table lists this clonotype with a few counts. The chain links TRBV7-9 to TRBJ1-4; TRBD1 might be the D (5 bases). Germline V gene lookup returns CDR1 SEHNR and CDR2 FQNEAQ (reference sequence). The CDR3 is 14 residues long. V gave up 3 bases and J gave up 10 bases, with 15 bases separating them. CDR3 residues: CASSFSSEGTKLFF. CDR3 coding DNA: TGTGCCAGCAGCTTTTCCTCTGAGGGGACAAAACTGTTTTTT. The full variable domain, completed using reference TRBV7-9 and TRBJ1-4, is DTGVSQNPRHKITKRGQNVTFRCDPISEHNRLYWYRQTLGQGPEFLTYFQNEAQLEKSRLLSDRFSAERPKGSFSTLEIQRTEQGDSAMYLCASSFSSEGTKLFFGSGTQLSVL.

This clonotype was observed at least ten times. The V and J genes are TRBV11-2 and TRBJ2-1; 7 positions agree with TRBD2. Germline CDR1 reads SGHAT; CDR2 reads FQNNGV. This CDR3 region has 17 residues. The junction had 9 bases not matched to a gene; V was cut back by 0 bases and J by 4 bases. The CDR3 region is CASSLDIRAGTYNEQFF. CDR3 nucleotide sequence: TGTGCCAGCAGCTTAGATATCAGAGCGGGAACATACAATGAGCAGTTCTTC. Complete variable domain (other parts from reference TRBV11-2 and TRBJ2-1): EAGVAQSPRYKIIEKRQSVAFWCNPISGHATLYWYQQILGQGPKLLIQFQNNGVVDDSQLPKDRFSAERLKGVDSTLKIQPAKLEDSAVYLCASSLDIRAGTYNEQFFGPGTRLTVL.

As regards this clonotype: With a much larger clone just one base away, this may be a read error. This rearrangement joins TRBV5-1 to TRBJ1-3; maybe TRBD1 (6 bases). The CDR3 contains 16 residues. Per germline, CDR1 SGHRS and CDR2 YFSETQ. The CDR3 loop reads CASSLAGGNSGNTVYF. The CDR3 bases are TGCGCCAGCAGCTTGGCCGGGGGCAACTCTGGAAACACCGTATATTTT.